This T cell receptor beta chain was captured by sequencing in a study of cytomegalovirus exposure and HLA in healthy donors (dated by TCRdb to about 2017). Some background on the complete study: According to an earlier analysis of 587 of the donors, some 180 million T cells yielded over 90 million unique TCR beta sequences and 276 Gb of sequence data. In the later analysis, no new phenotypic data were used to find candidate immune exposures; instead, reliance was placed on TCR beta sequences and their occurrence across donors. Across around 400 genotyped donors of the cohort, an average of approximately 220,000 unique TCR beta nucleotide sequences per donor were sequenced, and roughly 20% of those sequences were non-productive. The study profiled the T cell repertoires of some 610 subjects by immunosequencing and related them to cytomegalovirus serostatus. In a later genetic analysis, genome-wide SNP genotypes for about three fifths of the 666 donors were used, and that subset was treated as a discovery cohort. Class I and class II HLA loci were covered by the typing at four-digit resolution. Typing coverage differed by locus: A, B, C, DRB1 and DQB1 were typed in roughly 620-630 donors, DQA1 in about 500, DPA1 in some 570, and DPB1 in around 490. In a later analysis, previously published TCR beta repertoires from 666 donors were re-analyzed and high-resolution HLA genotyping was added so that TCR occurrence patterns could be studied. Roughly 300 gigabases of sequencing data and tens of millions of unique TCR sequences made up an early release that covered 640 HLA-typed donors. A handful of DR-DQ haplotypes were handled as single units for association and clustering because linkage in the cohort was strong. The study aimed to test whether signatures of past pathogen exposure could be identified by cataloging public T cell receptors. An earlier analysis of some 600 of the donors applied high-throughput TCR beta sequencing to assess whether each TCR beta V gene segment acted as functional or pseudogenic. To predict cytomegalovirus infection status, the study combined high-throughput TCR immunosequencing, statistical association of individual TCRs with disease status, and machine learning. All discovery cohort repertoires had been generated using a single sequencing platform. Alongside the repertoire data, information on donor age, sex, ethnicity and CMV serostatus was compiled. Of the approximately 400 genotyped donors, 70% to 90% were placed in the genetic ancestry cluster associated with self-reported Caucasian donors. In addition to the first cohort of roughly 670 subjects, a separate validation cohort of about 120 different subjects was used. Broader findings and caveats from the paper: The study gave a list of under 200 TCR beta chains associated with cytomegalovirus. When HLA alleles, especially DR and DQ, strongly co-occurred, attributing TCR associations to individual alleles was difficult. Linkage disequilibrium might explain the correlated functional status among segregating V segments, but an unknown experimental factor could not be ruled out. The sequencing pipeline was judged likely to have produced a cluster of highly shared sequence variants as a technical artifact. Because some donors lacked HLA typing at each locus, the association tests relied only on the typed subset. The earlier analysis of 587 of the donors excluded roughly 17 rarely observed V segments, including chromosome 9 orphons, because counts were too low. Immune exposure information for the cohort was limited to CMV serostatus. In a later genetic analysis, fewer N-insertions in productive TCRs were reported among donors in an Asian-associated ancestry cluster than the roughly 640-donor mean. In vitro tests confirmed that a few of the cytomegalovirus-associated TCR beta chains recognize cytomegalovirus antigens. In a later analysis, 15,000 to 20,000 TCR beta sequences were associated with specific HLA alleles at a false discovery rate of 0.05. Sequencing depth was assumed to be roughly uniform across donors in the presence/absence analyses, though that assumption may not hold. Compared with equally common non-associated chains, HLA-associated TCR beta chains in a later analysis were more clonally expanded and had lower generation probabilities. Across donors, most TCR sequences were observed very rarely, whereas some public TCRs were present in many individuals. A further reported finding was that TCR beta sequences accurately predicted the HLA-A and HLA-B alleles for most subjects in the first cohort. The cohort was sequenced for TCR beta chains only, and without alpha or paired-chain data the features that could be detected were limited. The authors suggested that the approach could potentially be extended to other disease states and immunological phenotypes. In an earlier analysis of some 640 of the donors, most TCR beta V segments were observed in productive rearrangements about 87% or about 30% of the time, broadly matching IMGT annotations. In a later analysis, most CMV-associated TCR beta chains were found to appear HLA-restricted, with HLA associations seemingly driven largely by CMV exposure. A later analysis reported that several top co-occurrence clusters appeared linked to parvovirus B19, influenza, CMV and Epstein-Barr virus. In a later analysis, the rate of TCR association differed among HLA loci, with DRB1 alleles having the most associated TCRs and HLA-C alleles having the fewest. In a later genetic analysis, a missense DCLRE1C variant was associated with V-gene and J-gene trimming of TCR beta chains, and the association was replicated in an independent cohort. Cytomegalovirus status was reported to be diagnosed by the classifier with high specificity and sensitivity in both the original and validation cohorts.

Libraries were made using the immunoSEQ multiplex PCR assay. A mixture of 60 forward primers for TCR Vbeta segments and 13 reverse primers for TCR Jbeta segments was used in the multiplex PCR. The CDR3 region of rearranged TCR beta genes was amplified from genomic DNA with a multiplex PCR assay. The amplified TCR beta libraries were sequenced on the Illumina HiSeq System as 87-base-pair reads. Under the source paper's analysis protocol: A later analysis tallied around 80 million unique TCR beta chains across the 666 repertoires, and some 12 million of those chains were shared by two or more donors. A nearest-neighbor algorithm error-corrected the raw reads and collapsed the reads into unique sequences, merging closely related sequences to remove PCR and sequencing errors. V, D and J gene segments were assigned by aligning CDR3 sequences to IMGT reference sequences. For a sequence to be retained, at least a six-nucleotide match to both a V gene segment and a J gene segment was required. A rearrangement was called productive if the CDR3 had no stop codons and remained in frame with V and J, and every other rearrangement was called non-productive. Following IMGT convention, CDR3 was defined as the stretch from the second conserved V-encoded cysteine up to the conserved J-encoded phenylalanine. In an earlier analysis of more than 550 of the donors, sequences lacking an unambiguous match to a single V gene segment were excluded. In an earlier analysis of 500 to 750 of the donors, V segments were called functional above 56.7% productive rearrangements and were called segregating when the between-donor standard deviation exceeded 5%. A statistical classification framework was developed to diagnose cytomegalovirus status using the catalog of TCR beta chain sequences. A later analysis assigned V and J genes by comparing TCR nucleotide sequences with IMGT/GENE-DB human TR gene sequences. A later analysis assigned CDR3 sequences and most-parsimonious VDJ recombination scenarios with the TCRdist pipeline. In a later analysis, each TCR beta chain was defined by its CDR3 amino acid sequence together with its V-gene family, and reads lacking a unique V-gene family were excluded. A later analysis removed 592 highly shared, low-generation-probability nucleotide sequences to deal with suspected cross-contamination and a sequencing artifact. For each public chain, a later analysis derived a clonal expansion index from normalized ranks of inferred template counts within each repertoire. Generation probabilities in a later analysis came from a VDJ recombination model fitted to out-of-frame rearrangements, and those results were checked against IGoR. In a later analysis, hypergeometric tests were used to score TCR-TCR, TCR-HLA and TCR-CMV co-occurrence, with a repertoire-size bias correction applied to TCR pairs. In a later analysis, false discovery rates were estimated by permuting HLA or CMV assignments 20 times. A later analysis grouped co-occurring TCRs with DBSCAN, adding TCRdist sequence similarity when clustering within HLA-allele-positive subsets. Repertoires with fewer than 30,000 or more than 120,000 public chains, plus five repertoires with anomalous nucleotide sharing, were excluded from co-occurrence clustering. The source is immuneACCESS, and TCRdb retained only in-frame sequences with V and J called. Part of the clones is not carried over; for the studies checked, unresolved V genes explain less than half of this, and the remainder is unexplained. Clonal size and the V and J genes are those of that table, whereas D and trimming came from the DNA. For this sample there are over 100,000 clones; around 80% appear just once. Approximately 1.5% of the sample comes from the top ten.

The cohort consisted of approximately 690 healthy bone marrow donors. At the time of sampling, every cohort member was nominally healthy, though immune exposures that went unrecorded were likely present. The donor was CMV seronegative and was included in the group of 352 seronegative cohort members. Each donor provided a peripheral blood sample, and peripheral blood mononuclear cells were used for TCR beta sequencing. The Qiagen DNeasy Blood Extraction Kit was used to extract genomic DNA from the blood cell samples. As to this clone: Its antigen is not yet known. No base quality information exists; no much larger clone differs at one position.

The receptor was isolated from a woman in her 40s in good health and CMV-seronegative. The sequencing sample was made of PBMCs.

The CDR3 reads as follows: CSVELLSGDTEAFF. In nucleotide form, the sequence is TGCAGCGTTGAGCTCTTGTCAGGGGACACTGAAGCTTTCTTT. The rearrangement combines TRBV29-1 with TRBJ1-1, with TRBD1 perhaps the D gene, on 6 matching bases. A distance of 14 bases separates the germline ends of V and J, which lose 3 bases and 3 bases respectively. CDR1 SQVTM and CDR2 ANQGSEA were looked up in the germline V gene. The CDR3 runs 14 residues from the cysteine to the phenylalanine. Only CDR3 DNA is held: 42 bases, read in frame from base 1.